This TCR beta chain came from a study of cytomegalovirus exposure and HLA in healthy donors. CDR3 length: 13 residues. Trimming removed 6 bases at V and 5 bases at J, with 10 bases between. The germline V gene encodes CDR1 SNHLY and CDR2 FYNNEI. Use of 60 Vbeta and 13 Jbeta primers characterized the PCR. In the authors' methods: Later work found about 80 million unique TCR beta chains, with approximately 12 million shared. Profiling relied on immunoSEQ multiplex PCR, and the TCRdb table lists in-frame clones only, not all of them. The V and J calls and clone size were taken over from that table, and D and trimming were inferred from the DNA. In the table there are some 140,000 clones, over 70% of which are singletons. In this sample, this clone turned up many times.

The chain recombines TRBV2 with TRBJ1-4; perhaps TRBD1 as D (6 bases). The sequenced sample was PBMCs. The TCR sequence derives from a man aged 18 to 35 in good health and CMV-seronegative. CDR3 DNA: TGTGCCAGCAGACAGGGTCAGAATGAAAAACTGTTTTTT. This codes for CASRQGQNEKLFF.